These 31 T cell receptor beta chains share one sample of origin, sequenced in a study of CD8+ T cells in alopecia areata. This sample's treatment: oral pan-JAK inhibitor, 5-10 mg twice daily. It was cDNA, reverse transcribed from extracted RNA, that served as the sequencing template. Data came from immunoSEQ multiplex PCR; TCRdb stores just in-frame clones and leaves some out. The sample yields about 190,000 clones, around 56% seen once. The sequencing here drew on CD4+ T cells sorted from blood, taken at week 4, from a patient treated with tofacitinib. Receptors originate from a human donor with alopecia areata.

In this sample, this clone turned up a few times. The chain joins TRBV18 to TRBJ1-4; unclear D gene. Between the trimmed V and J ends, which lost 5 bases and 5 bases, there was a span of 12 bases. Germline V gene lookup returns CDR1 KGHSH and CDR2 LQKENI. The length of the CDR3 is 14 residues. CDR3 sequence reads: CASSMRERNEKLFF. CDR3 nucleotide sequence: TGTGCCAGCTCAATGAGAGAGAGGAATGAAAAACTGTTTTTT.

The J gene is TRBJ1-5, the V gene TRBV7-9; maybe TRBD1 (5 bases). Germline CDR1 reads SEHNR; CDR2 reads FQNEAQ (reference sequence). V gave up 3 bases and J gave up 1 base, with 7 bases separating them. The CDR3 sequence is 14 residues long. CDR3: CASSFGTSNQPQHF. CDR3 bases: TGTGCCAGCAGCTTCGGGACGAGCAATCAGCCCCAGCATTTT.

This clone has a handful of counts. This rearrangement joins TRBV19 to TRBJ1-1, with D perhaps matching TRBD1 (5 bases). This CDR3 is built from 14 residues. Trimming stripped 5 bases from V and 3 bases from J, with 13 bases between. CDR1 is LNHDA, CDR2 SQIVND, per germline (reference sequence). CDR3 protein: CASSEQEGYTEAFF. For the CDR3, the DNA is TGTGCCAGTAGTGAACAGGAGGGGTACACTGAAGCTTTCTTT. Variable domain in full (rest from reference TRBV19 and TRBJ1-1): DGGITQSPKYLFRKEGQNVTLSCEQNLNHDAMYWYRQDPGQGLRLIYYSQIVNDFQKGDIAEGYSVSREKKESFPLTVTSAQKNPTAFYLCASSEQEGYTEAFFGQGTRLTVV.

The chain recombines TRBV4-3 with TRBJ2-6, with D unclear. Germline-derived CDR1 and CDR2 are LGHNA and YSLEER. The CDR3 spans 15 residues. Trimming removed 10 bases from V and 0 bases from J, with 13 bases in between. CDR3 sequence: CATSPDSSGANVLTF. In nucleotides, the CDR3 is TGCGCCACCTCGCCGGATTCCTCTGGGGCCAACGTCCTGACTTTC.

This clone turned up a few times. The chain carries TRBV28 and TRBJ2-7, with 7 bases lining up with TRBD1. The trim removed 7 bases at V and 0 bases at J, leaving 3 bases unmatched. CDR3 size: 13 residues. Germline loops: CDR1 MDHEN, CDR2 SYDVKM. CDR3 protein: CASKRTGSYEQYF. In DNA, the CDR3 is TGTGCCAGCAAGCGGACAGGCTCCTACGAGCAGTACTTC. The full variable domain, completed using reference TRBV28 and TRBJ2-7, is DVKVTQSSRYLVKRTGEKVFLECVQDMDHENMFWYRQDPGLGLRLIYFSYDVKMKEKGDIPEGYSVSREKKERFSLILESASTNQTSMYLCASKRTGSYEQYFGPGTRLTVT.

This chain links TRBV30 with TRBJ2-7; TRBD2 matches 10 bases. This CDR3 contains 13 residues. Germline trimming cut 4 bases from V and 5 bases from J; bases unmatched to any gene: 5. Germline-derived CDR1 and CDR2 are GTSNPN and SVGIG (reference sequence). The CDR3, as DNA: TGTGCCTGGAATAGCGGGAGGTCGAACGAGCAGTACTTC. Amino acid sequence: CAWNSGRSNEQYF.

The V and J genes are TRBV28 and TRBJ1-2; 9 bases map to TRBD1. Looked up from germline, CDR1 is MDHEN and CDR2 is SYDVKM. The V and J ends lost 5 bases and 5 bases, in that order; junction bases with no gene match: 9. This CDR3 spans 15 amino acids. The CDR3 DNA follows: TGTGCCAGCAGTACCGGTTCGGGACAGGGTTATGGCTACACCTTC. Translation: CASSTGSGQGYGYTF.

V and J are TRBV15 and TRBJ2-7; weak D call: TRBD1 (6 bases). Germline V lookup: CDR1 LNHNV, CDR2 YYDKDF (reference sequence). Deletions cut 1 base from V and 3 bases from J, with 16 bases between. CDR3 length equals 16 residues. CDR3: CATSRVSTGSYYEQYF. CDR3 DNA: TGTGCCACCAGCAGAGTATCCACAGGGTCGTACTACGAGCAGTACTTC.

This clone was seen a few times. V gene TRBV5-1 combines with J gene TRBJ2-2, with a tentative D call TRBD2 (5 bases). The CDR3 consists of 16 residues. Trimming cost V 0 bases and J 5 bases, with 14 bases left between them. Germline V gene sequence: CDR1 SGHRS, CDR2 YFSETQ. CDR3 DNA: TGCGCCAGCAGCTTGGCGACTACCGGGCGAACCGGGGAGCTGTTTTTT. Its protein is CASSLATTGRTGELFF. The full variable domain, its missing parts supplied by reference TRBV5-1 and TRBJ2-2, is KAGVTQTPRYLIKTRGQQVTLSCSPISGHRSVSWYQQTPGQGLQFLFEYFSETQRNKGNFPGRFSGRQFSNSRSEMNVSTLELGDSALYLCASSLATTGRTGELFFGEGSRLTVL.

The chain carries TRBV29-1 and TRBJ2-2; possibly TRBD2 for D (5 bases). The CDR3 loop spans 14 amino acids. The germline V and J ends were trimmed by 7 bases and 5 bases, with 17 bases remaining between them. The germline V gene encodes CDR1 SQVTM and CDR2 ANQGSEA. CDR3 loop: CSGRVYSGTGELFF. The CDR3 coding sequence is TGCAGCGGGCGGGTCTACTCGGGGACCGGGGAGCTGTTTTTT.

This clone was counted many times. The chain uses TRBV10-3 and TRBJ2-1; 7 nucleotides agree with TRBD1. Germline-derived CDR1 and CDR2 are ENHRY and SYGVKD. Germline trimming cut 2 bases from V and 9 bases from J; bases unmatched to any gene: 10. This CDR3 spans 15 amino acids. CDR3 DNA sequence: TGTGCCATCAGTGAGGGTGAGACAGGGAAAATTGAGCAGTTCTTC. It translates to CAISEGETGKIEQFF.

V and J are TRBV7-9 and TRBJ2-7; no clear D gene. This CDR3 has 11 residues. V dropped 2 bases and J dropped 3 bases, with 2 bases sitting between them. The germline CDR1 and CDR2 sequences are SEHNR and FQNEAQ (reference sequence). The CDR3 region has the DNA TGTGCCAGCAGCTTATACTACGAGCAGTACTTC. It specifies CASSLYYEQYF.

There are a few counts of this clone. The CDR3 reads CSATQGARGEAFF. The CDR3 nucleotides are TGCAGCGCAACACAGGGGGCGCGAGGTGAAGCTTTCTTT. This chain connects TRBV29-1 to TRBJ1-1; 9 bases match TRBD1. The CDR3 runs to 13 residues. CDR1 is SQVTM, CDR2 ANQGSEA, per germline. V shed 7 bases, J shed 7 bases, and the junction held 10 bases outside the gene matches.

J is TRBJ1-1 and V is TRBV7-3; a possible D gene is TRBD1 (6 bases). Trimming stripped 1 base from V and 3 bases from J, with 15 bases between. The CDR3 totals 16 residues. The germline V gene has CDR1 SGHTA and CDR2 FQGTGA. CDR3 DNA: TGTGCCAGCAGCTTAAGGCCGGGGGGCAGATACACTGAAGCTTTCTTT. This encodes CASSLRPGGRYTEAFF. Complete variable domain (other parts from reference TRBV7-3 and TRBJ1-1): GAGVSQTPSNKVTEKGKYVELRCDPISGHTALYWYRQSLGQGPEFLIYFQGTGAADDSGLPNDRFFAVRPEGSVSTLKIQRTERGDSAVYLCASSLRPGGRYTEAFFGQGTRLTVV.

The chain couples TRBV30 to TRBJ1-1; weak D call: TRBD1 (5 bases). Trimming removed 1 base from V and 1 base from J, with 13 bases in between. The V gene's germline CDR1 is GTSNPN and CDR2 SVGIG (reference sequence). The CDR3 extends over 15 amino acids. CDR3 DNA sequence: TGTGCCTGGAGTGCCGGGACGGACTGGAACACTGAAGCTTTCTTT. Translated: CAWSAGTDWNTEAFF.

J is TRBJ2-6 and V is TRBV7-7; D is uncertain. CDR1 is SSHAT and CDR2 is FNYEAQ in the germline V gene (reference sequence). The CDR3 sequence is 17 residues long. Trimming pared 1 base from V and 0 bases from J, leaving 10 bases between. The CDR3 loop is CASSLEHGSSGANVLTF. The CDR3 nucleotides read TGTGCCAGCAGCTTAGAACATGGAAGCTCTGGGGCCAACGTCCTGACTTTC.

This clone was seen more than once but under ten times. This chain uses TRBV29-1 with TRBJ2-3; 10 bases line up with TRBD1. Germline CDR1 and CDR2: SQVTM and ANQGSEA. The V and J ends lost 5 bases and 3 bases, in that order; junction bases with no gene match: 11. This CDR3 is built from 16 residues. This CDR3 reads CSVRSPGQGRTDTQYF. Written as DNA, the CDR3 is TGCAGCGTTCGTTCTCCGGGACAGGGGCGGACAGATACGCAGTATTTT.

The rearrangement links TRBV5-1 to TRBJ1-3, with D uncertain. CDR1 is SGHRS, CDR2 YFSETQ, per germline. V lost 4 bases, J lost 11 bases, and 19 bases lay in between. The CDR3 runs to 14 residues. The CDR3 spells CASSPTDVQRAIYF. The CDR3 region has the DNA TGCGCCAGCAGCCCCACGGACGTCCAGCGCGCCATATATTTT.

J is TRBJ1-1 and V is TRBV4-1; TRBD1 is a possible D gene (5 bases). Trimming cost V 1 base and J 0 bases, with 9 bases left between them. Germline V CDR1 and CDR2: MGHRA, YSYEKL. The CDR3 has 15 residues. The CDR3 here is CASSQARGMNTEAFF. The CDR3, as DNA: TGCGCCAGCAGCCAAGCGCGGGGGATGAACACTGAAGCTTTCTTT.

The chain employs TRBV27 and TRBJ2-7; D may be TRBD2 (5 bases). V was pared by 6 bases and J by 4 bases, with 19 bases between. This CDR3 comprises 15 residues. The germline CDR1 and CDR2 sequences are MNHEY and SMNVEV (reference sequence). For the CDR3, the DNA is TGTGCCAGCAGCCCTTTTGGGTCCGGGGTATACGAGCAGTACTTC. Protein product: CASSPFGSGVYEQYF.

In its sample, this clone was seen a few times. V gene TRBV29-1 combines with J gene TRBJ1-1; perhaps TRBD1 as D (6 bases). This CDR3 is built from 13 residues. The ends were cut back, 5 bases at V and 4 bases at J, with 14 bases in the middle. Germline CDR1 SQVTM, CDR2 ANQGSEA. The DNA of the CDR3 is TGCAGCGTTCAGGGACACCAGGGCACTGAAGCTTTCTTT. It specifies CSVQGHQGTEAFF.

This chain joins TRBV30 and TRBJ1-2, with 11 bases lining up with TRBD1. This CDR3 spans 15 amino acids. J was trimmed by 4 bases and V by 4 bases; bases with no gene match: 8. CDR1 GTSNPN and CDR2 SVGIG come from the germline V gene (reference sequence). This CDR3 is CAWTRDRGSLYGYTF. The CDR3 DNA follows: TGTGCCTGGACGCGGGACAGGGGGTCTCTCTATGGCTACACCTTC. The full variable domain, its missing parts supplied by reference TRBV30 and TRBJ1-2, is SQTIHQWPATLVQPVGSPLSLECTVEGTSNPNLYWYRQAAGRGLQLLFYSVGIGQISSEVPQNLSASRPQDRQFILSSKKLLLSDSGFYLCAWTRDRGSLYGYTFGSGTRLTVV.

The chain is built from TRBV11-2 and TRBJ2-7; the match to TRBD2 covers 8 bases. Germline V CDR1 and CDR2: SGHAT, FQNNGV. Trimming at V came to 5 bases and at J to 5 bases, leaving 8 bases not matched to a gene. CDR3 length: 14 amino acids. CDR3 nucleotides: TGTGCCAGCAGCCCAGCCAGCGGGAGAAACGAGCAGTACTTC. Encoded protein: CASSPASGRNEQYF. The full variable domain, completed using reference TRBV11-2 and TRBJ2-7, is EAGVAQSPRYKIIEKRQSVAFWCNPISGHATLYWYQQILGQGPKLLIQFQNNGVVDDSQLPKDRFSAERLKGVDSTLKIQPAKLEDSAVYLCASSPASGRNEQYFGPGTRLTVT.

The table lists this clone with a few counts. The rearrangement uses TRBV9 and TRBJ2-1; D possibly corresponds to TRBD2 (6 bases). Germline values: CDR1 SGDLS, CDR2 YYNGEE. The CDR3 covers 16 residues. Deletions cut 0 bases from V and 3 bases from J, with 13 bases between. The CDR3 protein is CASSVVGGSFYNEQFF. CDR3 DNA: TGTGCCAGCAGCGTAGTTGGGGGGTCCTTCTACAATGAGCAGTTCTTC.

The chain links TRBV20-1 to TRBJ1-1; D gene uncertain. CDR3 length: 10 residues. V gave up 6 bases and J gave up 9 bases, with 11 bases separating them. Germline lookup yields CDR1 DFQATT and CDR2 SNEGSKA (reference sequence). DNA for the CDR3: TGCAGTGCACCCGTAGGGAAAGCTTTCTTT. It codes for CSAPVGKAFF.

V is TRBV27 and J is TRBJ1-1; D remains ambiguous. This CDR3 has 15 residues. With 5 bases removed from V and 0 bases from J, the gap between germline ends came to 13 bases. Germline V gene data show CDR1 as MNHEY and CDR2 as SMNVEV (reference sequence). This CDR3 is CASSQKRAMNTEAFF. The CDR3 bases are TGTGCCAGCAGTCAGAAGCGCGCAATGAACACTGAAGCTTTCTTT.

CDR3 sequence (DNA): TGTGCCTGGAGTGTACGGGCGCGACAGGCCTACACCTTC. This codes for CAWSVRARQAYTF. V and J are TRBV30 and TRBJ1-2; maybe TRBD1 (6 bases). Trimming cost V 0 bases and J 10 bases, with 15 bases left between them. Germline-derived CDR1 and CDR2 are GTSNPN and SVGIG (reference sequence). CDR3 length equals 13 residues.

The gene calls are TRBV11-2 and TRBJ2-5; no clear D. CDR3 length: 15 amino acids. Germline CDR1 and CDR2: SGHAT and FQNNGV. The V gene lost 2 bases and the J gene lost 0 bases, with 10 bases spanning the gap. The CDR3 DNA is TGTGCCAGCAGCTTAAACCCGGCTTACCAAGAGACCCAGTACTTC. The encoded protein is CASSLNPAYQETQYF.

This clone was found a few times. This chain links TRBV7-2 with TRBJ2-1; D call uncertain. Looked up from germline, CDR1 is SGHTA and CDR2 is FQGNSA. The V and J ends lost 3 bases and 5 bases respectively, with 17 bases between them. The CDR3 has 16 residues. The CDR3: CASSFSYSGRDNEQFF. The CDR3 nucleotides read TGTGCCAGCAGCTTCTCCTATTCCGGACGTGACAATGAGCAGTTCTTC.

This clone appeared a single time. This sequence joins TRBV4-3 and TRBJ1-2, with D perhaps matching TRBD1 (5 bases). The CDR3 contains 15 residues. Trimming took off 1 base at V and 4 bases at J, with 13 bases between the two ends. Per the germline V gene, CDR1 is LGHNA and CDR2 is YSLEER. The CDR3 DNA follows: TGCGCCAGCAGCCAAGGGGGCAGGGAGGGCTATGGCTACACCTTC. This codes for CASSQGGREGYGYTF.

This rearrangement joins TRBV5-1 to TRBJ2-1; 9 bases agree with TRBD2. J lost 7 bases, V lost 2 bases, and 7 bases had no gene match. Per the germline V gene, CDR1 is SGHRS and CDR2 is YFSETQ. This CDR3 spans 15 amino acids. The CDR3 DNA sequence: TGCGCCAGCAGCTTTAGCGGGAGTCTGGGAAATGAGCAGTTCTTC. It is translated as CASSFSGSLGNEQFF.